Below are 17 T cell receptor beta chains sequenced from a single sample in a study of Ad26.COV2.S vaccination and SARS-CoV-2 variants. Data came from immunoSEQ multiplex PCR; TCRdb stores just in-frame clones and leaves some out. The profile shows under 500,000 clones, about 90% of them singletons. Treatment specified: 15 to 20 received Ad26.COV2.S at low or high dose, single or two shots; several received placebo; per-sample allocation not given. It was on day 63 after the first vaccine or placebo injection that samples were taken. Source: peripheral blood, taken in a trial of Ad26.COV2.S vaccine versus placebo. The source is a person between 18 and 65 years old who received the Ad26.COV2.S COVID-19 vaccine or a placebo.

The chain employs TRBV13 and TRBJ1-2, with a weak D call TRBD1 (6 bases). The V end was cut by 5 bases, the J end by 5 bases, with 15 bases between. The CDR3 sequence is 14 residues long. Germline values: CDR1 PRHDT, CDR2 FYEKMQ (reference sequence). The CDR3 nucleotides read TGTGCCAGCAGCCCAAGCCCCGGACAGTATGGCTACACCTTC. The encoded protein is CASSPSPGQYGYTF. The full variable domain, completed using reference TRBV13 and TRBJ1-2, is AAGVIQSPRHLIKEKRETATLKCYPIPRHDTVYWYQQGPGQDPQFLISFYEKMQSDKGSIPDRFSAQQFSDYHSELNMSSLELGDSALYFCASSPSPGQYGYTFGSGTRLTVV.

This clone was found once. The chain combines TRBV18 with TRBJ1-5; 7 bases match TRBD1. Germline V gene data show CDR1 as KGHSH and CDR2 as LQKENI. This CDR3 is 15 amino acids long. Losses at the gene ends were 5 bases for V and 0 bases for J; bases not matched to a gene: 4. The CDR3 bases are TGTGCCAGCTCAAGGGACAGTAATAGCAATCAGCCCCAGCATTTT. It codes for CASSRDSNSNQPQHF. Variable domain in full (rest from reference TRBV18 and TRBJ1-5): NAGVMQNPRHLVRRRGQEARLRCSPMKGHSHVYWYRQLPEEGLKFMVYLQKENIIDESGMPKERFSAEFPKEGPSILRIQQVVRGDSAAYFCASSRDSNSNQPQHFGDGTRLSIL.

The chain carries TRBV2 and TRBJ2-5; D not resolved. The CDR3 has 11 amino acids. Trimming pared 5 bases from V and 4 bases from J, leaving 5 bases between. Looked up from germline, CDR1 is SNHLY and CDR2 is FYNNEI. This chain's CDR3 is CASSSGETQYF. CDR3 DNA: TGTGCCAGCAGTTCCGGAGAGACCCAGTACTTC. Supplemented by reference TRBV2 and TRBJ2-5, the full variable domain reads EPEVTQTPSHQVTQMGQEVILRCVPISNHLYFYWYRQILGQKVEFLVSFYNNEISEKSEIFDDQFSVERPDGSNFTLKIRSTKLEDSAMYFCASSSGETQYFGPGTRLLVL.

The V and J genes are TRBV7-2 and TRBJ1-1; TRBD1 aligns across 7 bases. Germline lookup yields CDR1 SGHTA and CDR2 FQGNSA. J was trimmed by 0 bases and V by 1 base; bases with no gene match: 5. This CDR3 spans 16 amino acids. The CDR3 DNA follows: TGTGCCAGCAGCTTAGGGACAGGCCTCATGAACACTGAAGCTTTCTTT. Encoded protein: CASSLGTGLMNTEAFF.

The CDR3 spells CASSEGRRQFF. The CDR3 DNA sequence: TGTGCCAGCAGTGAGGGACGGCGGCAGTTCTTC. The chain links TRBV6-1 to TRBJ2-1; tentatively, D is TRBD1 or TRBD2 (5 bases each). Germline CDR1 is MNHNS and CDR2 is SASEGT. With 3 bases removed from V and 12 bases from J, the gap between germline ends came to 9 bases. The CDR3 has 11 residues.

This chain uses TRBV30 with TRBJ2-2; D is tentatively TRBD1 or TRBD2 (5 bases each). The CDR3 is 14 amino acids. V dropped 0 bases and J dropped 6 bases, with 11 bases sitting between them. Germline lookup yields CDR1 GTSNPN and CDR2 SVGIG (reference sequence). CDR3 bases: TGTGCCTGGAGTGTGGGGGTGGAGGCCGGGGAGCTGTTTTTT. Its protein product is CAWSVGVEAGELFF.

V usage is TRBV5-6 and J usage is TRBJ2-1; D might be TRBD2 (6 bases). V dropped 2 bases and J dropped 6 bases, with 12 bases sitting between them. The CDR3 loop spans 14 amino acids. Germline V gene data show CDR1 as SGHDT and CDR2 as YYEEEE. The CDR3 sequence: CASSFVLAGNEQFF. CDR3 nucleotides: TGTGCCAGCAGCTTTGTACTAGCTGGCAATGAGCAGTTCTTC.

CDR3 coding DNA: TGTGCCAGCAGACCCGACAGTTACAATGAGCAGTTCTTC. This codes for CASRPDSYNEQFF. V and J are TRBV5-4 and TRBJ2-1; D possibly corresponds to TRBD1 (5 bases). V gave up 5 bases and J gave up 4 bases, with 10 bases separating them. Germline V gene lookup returns CDR1 SGHNT and CDR2 YYREEE (reference sequence). The CDR3 is made up of 13 amino acids.

The chain combines TRBV29-1 with TRBJ1-4, with 9 bases matching TRBD1. The germline V gene encodes CDR1 SQVTM and CDR2 ANQGSEA. The V segment lost 4 bases and the J segment 8 bases; nucleotides outside the gene matches: 8. This CDR3 comprises 14 residues. The CDR3 loop reads CSVGVSGQGEKLFF. The CDR3 bases are TGCAGCGTTGGAGTTTCGGGACAGGGAGAAAAACTGTTTTTT.

CDR3 DNA: TGTGCCAGCAGCTTCGGACGACGAGGGAGCACAGATACGCAGTATTTT. As protein: CASSFGRRGSTDTQYF. V usage is TRBV5-5 and J usage is TRBJ2-3; D might be TRBD2 (5 bases). Germline CDR1 SGHKS, CDR2 YYEKEE (reference sequence). V lost 2 bases and J 0 bases, leaving 13 bases between the germline ends. This CDR3 region has 16 residues.

The chain couples TRBV27 to TRBJ1-2, with 8 bases lining up with TRBD1. This CDR3 is built from 14 residues. Germline V gene sequence: CDR1 MNHEY, CDR2 SMNVEV (reference sequence). After removal of 1 base from V and 7 bases from J, the junction contained 5 bases not matched to a gene. The CDR3 DNA sequence: TGTGCCAGCAGTTTATTGGACAGGGAAGGTGGCTACACCTTC. It yields the protein CASSLLDREGGYTF.

The V and J genes are TRBV6-5 and TRBJ1-1, with 7 bases fitting TRBD1. J lost 0 bases, V lost 7 bases, and 8 bases had no gene match. Germline V gene lookup returns CDR1 MNHEY and CDR2 SVGAGI. The CDR3 spans 15 residues. CDR3 bases: TGTGCCAGCACCCAACCGGACAGGATGAACACTGAAGCTTTCTTT. Translation gives CASTQPDRMNTEAFF.

The chain couples TRBV28 to TRBJ2-1; D possibly corresponds to TRBD2 (5 bases). Germline loops: CDR1 MDHEN, CDR2 SYDVKM. The CDR3 sequence is 15 residues long. The germline V and J ends were trimmed by 6 bases and 4 bases, with 16 bases remaining between them. CDR3 in DNA: TGTGCCAGCAGACTCTTCGGACTGGATTACAATGAGCAGTTCTTC. Protein: CASRLFGLDYNEQFF.

The rearrangement uses TRBV19 and TRBJ2-7; D is perhaps TRBD2 (6 bases). The CDR3 has 13 amino acids. Germline V gene lookup returns CDR1 LNHDA and CDR2 SQIVND (reference sequence). Deletions cut 5 bases from V and 6 bases from J, with 14 bases between. CDR3 in DNA: TGTGCCAGTAGTGAAGGTGGAGGGTCCGAGCAGTACTTC. As protein: CASSEGGGSEQYF.

In its sample, this clone was seen once. The gene calls are TRBV5-4 and TRBJ2-7; TRBD1 matches 8 bases. Germline values: CDR1 SGHNT, CDR2 YYREEE (reference sequence). The CDR3 spans 16 residues. Trimming took 4 bases from V and 0 from J; bases not matched to a gene: 9. In DNA, the CDR3 is TGTGCCAGCAGCCCCGGACAGGGTTTGGGCTCCTACGAGCAGTACTTC. It codes for CASSPGQGLGSYEQYF.

This chain joins TRBV29-1 and TRBJ2-7; 7 bases line up with TRBD1. With V trimmed by 2 bases and J by 2 bases, 3 bases remained unmatched. The CDR3 covers 13 residues. The germline CDR1 and CDR2 sequences are SQVTM and ANQGSEA. CDR3 amino acids: CSVETGATYEQYF. CDR3 coding DNA: TGCAGCGTTGAAACAGGGGCGACCTACGAGCAGTACTTC.

This clone was seen only once. CDR3 region: CATSSRGDEQYF. The CDR3 nucleotides are TGTGCCACCAGCAGCAGGGGCGACGAGCAGTACTTC. The rearrangement joins TRBV15 to TRBJ2-7, with D tentatively TRBD1 (6 bases). From germline, CDR1 is LNHNV and CDR2 YYDKDF (reference sequence). With 3 bases removed from V and 5 bases from J, the gap between germline ends came to 8 bases. This CDR3 contains 12 residues. The whole variable domain, filled in from reference TRBV15 and TRBJ2-7, reads DAMVIQNPRYQVTQFGKPVTLSCSQTLNHNVMYWYQQKSSQAPKLLFHYYDKDFNNEADTPDNFQSRRPNTSFCFLDIRSPGLGDTAMYLCATSSRGDEQYFGPGTRLTVT.